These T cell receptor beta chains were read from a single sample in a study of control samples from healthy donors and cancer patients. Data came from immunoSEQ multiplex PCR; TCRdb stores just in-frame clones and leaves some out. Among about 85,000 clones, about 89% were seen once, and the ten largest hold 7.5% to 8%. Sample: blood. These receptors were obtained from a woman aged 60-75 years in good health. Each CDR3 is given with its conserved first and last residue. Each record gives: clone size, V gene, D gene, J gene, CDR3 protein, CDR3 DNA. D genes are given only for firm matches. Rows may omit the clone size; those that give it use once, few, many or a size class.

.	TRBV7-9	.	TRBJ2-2	CASTPSGSANTGELFF	TGTGCCAGCACCCCTTCAGGGTCGGCGAACACCGGGGAGCTGTTTTTT
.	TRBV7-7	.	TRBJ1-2	CASRFGQRGAGYGYTF	TGTGCTAGCAGATTCGGACAGCGTGGCGCGGGCTATGGCTACACCTTC
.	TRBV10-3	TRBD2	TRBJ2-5	CAISEGAGGTETQYF	TGTGCCATCAGTGAGGGAGCGGGGGGAACGGAGACCCAGTACTTC
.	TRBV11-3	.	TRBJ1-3	CASSSRHVSGNTIYF	TGTGCCAGCAGCTCTAGACACGTCTCTGGAAACACCATATATTTT
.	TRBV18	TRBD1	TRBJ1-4	CASSPTGGGEKLFF	TGTGCCAGCTCACCGACAGGGGGTGGAGAAAAACTGTTTTTT
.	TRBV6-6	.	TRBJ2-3	CASSYVDTQYF	TGTGCCAGCAGTTACGTAGATACGCAGTATTTT
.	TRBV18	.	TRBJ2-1	CASSPLQGVVVNEQFF	TGTGCCAGCTCACCACTACAGGGAGTTGTGGTCAATGAGCAGTTCTTC
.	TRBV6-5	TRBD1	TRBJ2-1	CASSYRTGVGNEQFF	TGTGCCAGCAGTTACCGGACAGGCGTGGGCAATGAGCAGTTCTTC
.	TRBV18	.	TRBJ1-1	CASSPDMAANTEAFF	TGTGCCAGCTCACCGGATATGGCAGCGAACACTGAAGCTTTCTTT
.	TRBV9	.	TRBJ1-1	CASSVTSQNTEAFF	TGTGCCAGCAGCGTAACGAGTCAGAACACTGAAGCTTTCTTT
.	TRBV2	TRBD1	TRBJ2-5	CASSAKGGGWETQYF	TGTGCCAGCAGCGCAAAAGGGGGCGGATGGGAGACCCAGTACTTC
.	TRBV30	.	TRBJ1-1	CAWSVGLSSGAFF	TGTGCCTGGAGTGTGGGATTATCCTCGGGAGCTTTCTTT
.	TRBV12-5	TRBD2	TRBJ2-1	CASGAGLDDYNEQFF	TGTGCTAGTGGAGCCGGACTAGACGACTACAATGAGCAGTTCTTC
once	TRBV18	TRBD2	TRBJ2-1	CASSPGTSGSYEQFF	TGTGCCAGCTCACCCGGGACTAGCGGGAGTTATGAGCAGTTCTTC
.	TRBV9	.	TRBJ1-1	CASSVAPGLNTEAFF	TGTGCCAGCAGCGTAGCTCCGGGGCTGAACACTGAAGCTTTCTTT
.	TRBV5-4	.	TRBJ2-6	CASSLGGGTGANVLTF	TGTGCCAGCAGCTTGGGTGGGGGTACTGGGGCCAACGTCCTGACTTTC
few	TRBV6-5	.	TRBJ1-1	CASSYNRETEAFF	TGTGCCAGCAGTTACAACAGGGAAACTGAAGCTTTCTTT
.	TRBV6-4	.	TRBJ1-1	CASKRLPNTEAFF	TGTGCCAGTAAAAGGCTCCCGAACACTGAAGCTTTCTTT
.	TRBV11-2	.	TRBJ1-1	CASSLKGSFQNTEAFF	TGTGCCAGCAGCCTAAAAGGGTCCTTTCAGAACACTGAAGCTTTCTTT
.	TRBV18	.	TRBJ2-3	CASSPPSTDTQYF	TGTGCCAGCTCACCCCCTAGCACAGATACGCAGTATTTT
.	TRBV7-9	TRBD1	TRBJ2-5	CASTQTGGTETQYF	TGTGCCAGCACCCAGACAGGGGGCACCGAGACCCAGTACTTC
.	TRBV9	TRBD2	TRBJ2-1	CASSVGGTINEQFF	TGTGCCAGCAGCGTGGGGGGGACGATCAATGAGCAGTTCTTC
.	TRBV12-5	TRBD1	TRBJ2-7	CASGLLRAVGTAPFAVREQYF	TGTGCTAGTGGACTCCTTAGAGCGGTTGGGACAGCTCCCTTCGCCGTACGCGAGCAGTACTTC
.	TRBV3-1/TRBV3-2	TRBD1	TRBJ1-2	CASSNTPGQSYGYTF	TGTGCCAGCAGTAATACACCGGGACAGTCCTATGGCTACACCTTC
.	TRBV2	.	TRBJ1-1	CASSEQGMNTEAFF	TGTGCCAGCAGTGAACAGGGAATGAACACTGAAGCTTTCTTT
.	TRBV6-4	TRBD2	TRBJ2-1	CASSDDERDSYNEQFF	TGTGCCAGCAGTGATGATGAGCGGGACTCCTACAATGAGCAGTTCTTC
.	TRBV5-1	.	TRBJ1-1	CASSPGPHAPDTEAFF	TGCGCCAGCAGTCCCGGCCCCCATGCGCCCGACACTGAAGCTTTCTTT
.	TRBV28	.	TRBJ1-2	CASSNSLYYGYTF	TGTGCCAGCAGTAACAGCCTTTACTATGGCTACACCTTC
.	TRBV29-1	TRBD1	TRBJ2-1	CSVAGTGSTFEQFF	TGCAGCGTGGCCGGGACAGGGTCGACTTTTGAGCAGTTCTTC
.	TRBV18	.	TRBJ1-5	CASSPPSGQFLNQPQHF	TGTGCCAGCTCACCACCTTCGGGGCAGTTCTTAAATCAGCCCCAGCATTTT
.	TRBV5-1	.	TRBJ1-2	CASSLVEAYGYTF	TGCGCCAGCAGCTTGGTAGAAGCCTATGGCTACACCTTC
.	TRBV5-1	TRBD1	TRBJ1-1	CASSNTGGTEAFF	TGCGCCAGCAGCAATACAGGGGGGACTGAAGCTTTCTTT
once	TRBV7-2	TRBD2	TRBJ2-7	CASRWTSGSYEQYF	TGTGCCAGCAGATGGACTAGCGGATCCTACGAGCAGTACTTC
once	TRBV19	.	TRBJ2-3	CASGPTGSIEDTQYF	TGTGCCAGTGGGCCGACAGGCTCCATTGAAGATACGCAGTATTTT
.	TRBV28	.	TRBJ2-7	CASSLTRGSSEQYF	TGTGCCAGCAGTTTGACCCGGGGGTCTTCCGAGCAGTACTTC
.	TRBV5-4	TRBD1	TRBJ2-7	CASSGTGLKGEQYF	TGTGCCAGCAGCGGGACAGGGCTTAAGGGCGAGCAGTACTTC
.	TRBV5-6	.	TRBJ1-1	CASSRGFTSGAFF	TGTGCCAGCAGCAGGGGGTTCACTTCAGGGGCTTTCTTT
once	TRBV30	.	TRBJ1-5	CAWSVGGIPQPQHF	TGTGCCTGGAGTGTAGGGGGAATCCCTCAGCCCCAGCATTTT
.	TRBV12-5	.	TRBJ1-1	CASGPRVGVNTEAFF	TGTGCTAGTGGCCCGAGGGTGGGGGTGAACACTGAAGCTTTCTTT
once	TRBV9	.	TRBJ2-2	CASSVNSRELFF	TGTGCCAGCAGCGTAAATTCTAGGGAGCTGTTTTTT
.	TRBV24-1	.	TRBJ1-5	CATGRSQPQHF	TGTGCCACCGGTAGGTCTCAGCCCCAGCATTTT
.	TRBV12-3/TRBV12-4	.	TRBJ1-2	CASSRNYGYTF	TGTGCCAGCAGCAGAAACTATGGCTACACCTTC
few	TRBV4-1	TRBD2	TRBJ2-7	CASSPGLAGAGEQYF	TGCGCCAGCAGCCCGGGACTAGCGGGAGCTGGCGAGCAGTACTTC
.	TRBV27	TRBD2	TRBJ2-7	CASSPWTTRGFHEQYF	TGTGCCAGCAGTCCCTGGACGACGCGGGGGTTCCACGAGCAGTACTTC
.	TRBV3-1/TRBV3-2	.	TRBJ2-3	CASSQGSDTQYF	TGTGCCAGCAGCCAAGGATCCGATACGCAGTATTTT
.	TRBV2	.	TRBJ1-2	CASSAYRETNYGYTF	TGTGCCAGCAGCGCCTACAGGGAAACTAACTATGGCTACACCTTC
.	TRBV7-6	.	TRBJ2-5	CASSLGGAGQETQYF	TGTGCCAGCAGCTTAGGTGGGGCCGGCCAAGAGACCCAGTACTTC
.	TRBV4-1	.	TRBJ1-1	CASSQPVTGNTEAFF	TGCGCCAGCAGCCAACCTGTCACAGGGAACACTGAAGCTTTCTTT
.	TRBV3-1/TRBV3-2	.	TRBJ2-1	CASSQETLWGLTGHEQFF	TGTGCCAGCAGCCAAGAGACGTTATGGGGCCTTACCGGCCATGAGCAGTTCTTC
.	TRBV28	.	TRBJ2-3	CASSTPSGGGAYTQYF	TGTGCCAGCAGTACACCCTCGGGCGGGGGCGCTTATACGCAGTATTTT
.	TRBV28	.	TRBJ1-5	CASSLWGGSNQPQHF	TGTGCCAGCAGTTTATGGGGCGGTAGCAATCAGCCCCAGCATTTT
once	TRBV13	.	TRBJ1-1	CASSLARAGEAFF	TGTGCCAGCAGCTTAGCCAGGGCTGGTGAAGCTTTCTTT
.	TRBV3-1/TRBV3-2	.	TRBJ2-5	CASSQLQETQYF	TGTGCCAGCAGCCAACTGCAAGAGACCCAGTACTTC
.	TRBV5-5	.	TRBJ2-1	CASSLTPREISYNEQFF	TGTGCCAGCAGCTTGACTCCCCGGGAGATCTCCTACAATGAGCAGTTCTTC
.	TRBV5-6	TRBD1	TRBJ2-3	CASSLGQGSDPSTDTQYF	TGTGCCAGCAGCTTGGGACAGGGGAGCGACCCTAGCACAGATACGCAGTATTTT